This TCR beta chain originates from a study of cytomegalovirus exposure and HLA in healthy donors. Study-wide background: Earlier, 100 million to 130 million unique TCR beta sequences were recovered from roughly 200 million T cells by an analysis. Overall study results and limits: The majority of TCR sequences were rare, yet some public TCRs appeared in many donors. Highly shared variants forming one cluster were likely a sequencing artifact. An ancestry cluster, one associated with Asian ancestry, reportedly showed fewer N-insertions than the approximately 700-donor mean in a later analysis.

Details on this clone: Its target is unknown.

This CDR3 spans 16 amino acids. The PCR was carried out with 60 Vbeta primers and 13 Jbeta primers. Sequencing was performed with immunoSEQ multiplex PCR; in TCRdb, only in-frame clones are kept and a portion is missing. The table has a few hundred thousand clones, 80% to 85% seen once. The TCR was taken from a woman in her fifties or sixties in good health and CMV-seropositive. This chain uses TRBV21-1 with TRBJ2-7; whether TRBD2, the table's D call, matches the DNA was not checked. TRBV21-1 counts as a pseudogene. The sequenced material came from PBMCs. For the CDR3, the DNA is TGTGCCAGCAGCAAAAACGGGCTAGCGGAGGCCTACGAGCAGTACTTC. It yields the protein CASSKNGLAEAYEQYF.